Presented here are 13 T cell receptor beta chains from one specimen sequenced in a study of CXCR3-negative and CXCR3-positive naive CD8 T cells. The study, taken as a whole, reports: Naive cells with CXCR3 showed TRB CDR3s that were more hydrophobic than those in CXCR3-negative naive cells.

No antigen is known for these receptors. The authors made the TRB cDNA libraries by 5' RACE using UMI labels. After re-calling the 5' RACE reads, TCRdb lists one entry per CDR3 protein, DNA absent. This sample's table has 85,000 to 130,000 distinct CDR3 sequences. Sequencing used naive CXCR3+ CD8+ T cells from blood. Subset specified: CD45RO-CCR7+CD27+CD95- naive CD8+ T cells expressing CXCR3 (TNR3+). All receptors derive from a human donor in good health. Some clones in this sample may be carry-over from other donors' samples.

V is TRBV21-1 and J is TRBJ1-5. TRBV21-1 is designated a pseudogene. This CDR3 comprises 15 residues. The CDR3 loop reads CASSKALDSNQPQHF.

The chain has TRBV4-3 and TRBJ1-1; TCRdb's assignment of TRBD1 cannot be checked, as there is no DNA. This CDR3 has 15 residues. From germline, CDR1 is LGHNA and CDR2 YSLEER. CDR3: CASSQASTGQGEAFF.

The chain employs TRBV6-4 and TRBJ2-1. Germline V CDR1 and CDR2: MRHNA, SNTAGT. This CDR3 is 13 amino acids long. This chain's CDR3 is CASSDSYVDEQFF.

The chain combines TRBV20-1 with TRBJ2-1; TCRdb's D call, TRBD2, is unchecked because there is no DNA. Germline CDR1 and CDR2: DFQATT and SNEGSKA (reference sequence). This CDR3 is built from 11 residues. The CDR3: CSANGPSEQFF.

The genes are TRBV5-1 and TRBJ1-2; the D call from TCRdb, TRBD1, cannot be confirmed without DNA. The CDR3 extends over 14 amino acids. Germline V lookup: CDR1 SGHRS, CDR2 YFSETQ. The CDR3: CASNTGYGTGEDTF.

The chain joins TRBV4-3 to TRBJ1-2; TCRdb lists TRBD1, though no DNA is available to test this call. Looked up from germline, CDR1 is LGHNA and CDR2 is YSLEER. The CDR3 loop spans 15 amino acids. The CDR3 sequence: CASSQGLRGDSGYTF.

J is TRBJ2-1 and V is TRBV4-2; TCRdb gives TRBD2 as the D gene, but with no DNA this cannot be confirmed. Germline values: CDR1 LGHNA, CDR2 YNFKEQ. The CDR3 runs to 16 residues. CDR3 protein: CASSQEAEYSYNEQFF.

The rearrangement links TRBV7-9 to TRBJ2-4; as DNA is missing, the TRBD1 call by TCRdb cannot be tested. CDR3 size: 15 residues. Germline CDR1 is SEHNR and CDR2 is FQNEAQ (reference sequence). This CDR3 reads CASSQEGTPGNIQYF. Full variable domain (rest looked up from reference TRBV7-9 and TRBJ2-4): DTGVSQNPRHKITKRGQNVTFRCDPISEHNRLYWYRQTLGQGPEFLTYFQNEAQLEKSRLLSDRFSAERPKGSFSTLEIQRTEQGDSAMYLCASSQEGTPGNIQYFGAGTRLSVL.

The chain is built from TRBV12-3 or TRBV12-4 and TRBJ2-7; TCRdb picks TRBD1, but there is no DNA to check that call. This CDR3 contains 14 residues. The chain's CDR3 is CASRVGQGAYEQYF.

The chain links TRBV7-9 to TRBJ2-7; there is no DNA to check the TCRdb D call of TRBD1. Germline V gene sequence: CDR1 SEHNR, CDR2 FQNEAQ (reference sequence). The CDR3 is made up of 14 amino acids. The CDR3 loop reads CASSLTEGAYEQYF.

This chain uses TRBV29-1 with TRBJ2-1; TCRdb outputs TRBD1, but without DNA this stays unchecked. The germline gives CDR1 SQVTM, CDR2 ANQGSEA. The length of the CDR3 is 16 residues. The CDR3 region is CSVEGTGTAYNSEQFF.

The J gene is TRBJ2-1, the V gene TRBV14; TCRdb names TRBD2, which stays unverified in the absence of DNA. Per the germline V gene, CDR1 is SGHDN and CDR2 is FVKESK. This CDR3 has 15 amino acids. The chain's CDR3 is CASSPQRSGINEQFF. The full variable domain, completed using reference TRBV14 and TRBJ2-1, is EAGVTQFPSHSVIEKGQTVTLRCDPISGHDNLYWYRRVMGKEIKFLLHFVKESKQDESGMPNNRFLAERTGGTYSTLKVQPAELEDSGVYFCASSPQRSGINEQFFGPGTRLTVL.

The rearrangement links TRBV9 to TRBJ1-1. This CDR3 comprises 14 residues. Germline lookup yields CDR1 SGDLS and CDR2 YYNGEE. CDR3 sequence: CASSVGAMNTEAFF.